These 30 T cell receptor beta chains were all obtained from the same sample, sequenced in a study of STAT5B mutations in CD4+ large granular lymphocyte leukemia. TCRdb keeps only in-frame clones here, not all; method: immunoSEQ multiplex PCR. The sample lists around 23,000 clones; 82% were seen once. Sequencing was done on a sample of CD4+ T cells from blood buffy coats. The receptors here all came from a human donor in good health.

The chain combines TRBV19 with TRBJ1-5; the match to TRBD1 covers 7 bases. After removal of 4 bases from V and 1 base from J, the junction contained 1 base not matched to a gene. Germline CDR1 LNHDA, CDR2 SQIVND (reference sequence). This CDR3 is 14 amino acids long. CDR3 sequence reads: CASSTDRSNQPQHF. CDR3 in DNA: TGTGCCAGTAGTACGGACAGGAGCAATCAGCCCCAGCATTTT.

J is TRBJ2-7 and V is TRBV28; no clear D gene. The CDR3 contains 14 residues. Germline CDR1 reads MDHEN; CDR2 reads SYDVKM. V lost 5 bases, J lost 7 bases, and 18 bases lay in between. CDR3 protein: CASSETSDLGEQYF. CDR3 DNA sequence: TGTGCCAGCAGTGAGACCTCGGACCTTGGGGAGCAGTACTTC.

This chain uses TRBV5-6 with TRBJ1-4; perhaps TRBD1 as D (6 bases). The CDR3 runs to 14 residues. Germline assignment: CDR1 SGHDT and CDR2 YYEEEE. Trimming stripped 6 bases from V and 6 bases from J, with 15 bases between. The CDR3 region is CASNPRQEDEKLFF. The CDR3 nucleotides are TGTGCCAGCAACCCTAGACAGGAGGATGAAAAACTGTTTTTT.

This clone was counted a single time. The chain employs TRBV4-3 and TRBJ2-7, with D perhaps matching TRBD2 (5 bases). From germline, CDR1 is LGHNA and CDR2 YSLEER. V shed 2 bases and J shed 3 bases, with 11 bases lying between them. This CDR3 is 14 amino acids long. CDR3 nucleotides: TGCGCCAGCAGCCAACACCACGGGGTCTACGAGCAGTACTTC. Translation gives CASSQHHGVYEQYF.

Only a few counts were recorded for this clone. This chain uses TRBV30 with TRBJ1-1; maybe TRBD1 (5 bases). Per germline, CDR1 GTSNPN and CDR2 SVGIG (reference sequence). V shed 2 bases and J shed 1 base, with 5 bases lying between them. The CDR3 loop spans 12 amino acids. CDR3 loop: CAWSQGNTEAFF. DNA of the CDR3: TGTGCCTGGAGTCAGGGGAACACTGAAGCTTTCTTT.

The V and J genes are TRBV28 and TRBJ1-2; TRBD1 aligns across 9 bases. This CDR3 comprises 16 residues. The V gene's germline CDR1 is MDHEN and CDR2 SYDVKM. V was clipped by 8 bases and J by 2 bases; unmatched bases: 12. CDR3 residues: CASRETGGQGNYGYTF. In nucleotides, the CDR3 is TGTGCCAGCCGAGAAACCGGCGGACAGGGGAACTATGGCTACACCTTC.

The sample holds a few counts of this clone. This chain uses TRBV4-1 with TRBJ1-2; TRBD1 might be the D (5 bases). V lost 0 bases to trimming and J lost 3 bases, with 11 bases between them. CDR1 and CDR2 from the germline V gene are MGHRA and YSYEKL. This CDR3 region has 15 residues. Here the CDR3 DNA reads TGCGCCAGCAGCCAAGAGGGGGAAGCGTACTATGGCTACACCTTC. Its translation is CASSQEGEAYYGYTF.

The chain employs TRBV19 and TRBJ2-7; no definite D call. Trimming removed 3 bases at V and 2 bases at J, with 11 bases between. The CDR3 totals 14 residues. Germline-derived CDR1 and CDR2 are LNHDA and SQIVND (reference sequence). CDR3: CASSMRKETYEQYF. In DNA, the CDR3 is TGTGCCAGTAGTATGAGGAAGGAAACCTACGAGCAGTACTTC.

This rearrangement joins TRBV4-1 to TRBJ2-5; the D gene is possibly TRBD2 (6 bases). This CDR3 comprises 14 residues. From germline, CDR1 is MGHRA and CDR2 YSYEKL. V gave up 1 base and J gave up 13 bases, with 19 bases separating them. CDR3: CASSQVLGLGQPYF. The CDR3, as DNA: TGCGCCAGCAGCCAAGTGTTGGGACTTGGCCAGCCGTACTTC.

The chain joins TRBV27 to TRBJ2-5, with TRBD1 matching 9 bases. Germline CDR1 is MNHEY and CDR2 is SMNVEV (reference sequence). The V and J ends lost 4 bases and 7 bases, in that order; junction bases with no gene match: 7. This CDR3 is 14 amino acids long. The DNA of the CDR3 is TGTGCCAGCAGTTCAGATACAGGGGGCTGGACCCAGTACTTC. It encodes CASSSDTGGWTQYF.

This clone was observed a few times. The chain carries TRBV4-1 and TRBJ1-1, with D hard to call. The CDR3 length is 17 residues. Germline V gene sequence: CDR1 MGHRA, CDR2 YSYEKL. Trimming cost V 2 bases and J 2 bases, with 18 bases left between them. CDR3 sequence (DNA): TGCGCCAGCAGCCAACCCCTTAAAACGGCGGGAAACACTGAAGCTTTCTTT. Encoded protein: CASSQPLKTAGNTEAFF.

The CDR3 loop is CAISQGTSEETQYF. For the CDR3, the DNA is TGTGCCATCAGTCAGGGGACTAGCGAAGAGACCCAGTACTTC. V is TRBV10-3 and J is TRBJ2-5; 10 nucleotides match TRBD2. The CDR3 is made up of 14 amino acids. The ends lost 5 bases at V and 3 bases at J; junction bases unmatched: 3. CDR1 ENHRY and CDR2 SYGVKD come from the germline V gene.

CDR3 coding DNA: TGTGCCAGTATCTCACAAAGGACTAGCGGGAGGGCTAAGAATGAGCAGTTCTTC. Protein sequence: CASISQRTSGRAKNEQFF. J is TRBJ2-1 and V is TRBV19; 15 bases match TRBD2. The CDR3 is made up of 18 amino acids. The V and J ends lost 7 bases and 7 bases, in that order; junction bases with no gene match: 14. Germline-derived CDR1 and CDR2 are LNHDA and SQIVND (reference sequence).

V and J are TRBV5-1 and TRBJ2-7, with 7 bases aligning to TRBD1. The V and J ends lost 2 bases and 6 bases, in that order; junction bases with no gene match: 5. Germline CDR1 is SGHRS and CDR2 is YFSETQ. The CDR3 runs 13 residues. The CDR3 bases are TGCGCCAGCAGCTTCGCGACAGGGACCGAGCAGTACTTC. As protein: CASSFATGTEQYF.

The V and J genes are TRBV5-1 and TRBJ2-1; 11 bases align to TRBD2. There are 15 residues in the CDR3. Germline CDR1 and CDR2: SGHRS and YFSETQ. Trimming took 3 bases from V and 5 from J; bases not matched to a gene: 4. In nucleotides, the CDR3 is TGCGCCAGCAGCTGGCTAGCGGGGGGTGACAATGAGCAGTTCTTC. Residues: CASSWLAGGDNEQFF.

The CDR3 nucleotides read TGTGCCAGTAGTATTGGGGCAGGGGGGAGCAATCAGCCCCAGCATTTT. Protein: CASSIGAGGSNQPQHF. V and J are TRBV19 and TRBJ1-5; 7 bases match TRBD1. Looked up from germline, CDR1 is LNHDA and CDR2 is SQIVND (reference sequence). The V and J ends lost 3 bases and 1 base, in that order; junction bases with no gene match: 6. The CDR3 sequence is 16 residues long.

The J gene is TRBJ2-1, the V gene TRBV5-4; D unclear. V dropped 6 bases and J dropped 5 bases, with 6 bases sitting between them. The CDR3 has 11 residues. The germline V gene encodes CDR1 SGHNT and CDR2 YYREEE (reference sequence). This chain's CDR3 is CASTLDNEQFF. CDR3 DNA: TGTGCCAGCACCCTGGACAATGAGCAGTTCTTC.

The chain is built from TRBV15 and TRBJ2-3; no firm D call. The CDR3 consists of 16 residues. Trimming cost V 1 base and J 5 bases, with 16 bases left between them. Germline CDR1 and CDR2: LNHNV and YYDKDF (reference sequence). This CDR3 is CATSRGDRRVVDTQYF. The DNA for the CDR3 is TGTGCCACCAGCAGAGGGGATAGAAGGGTTGTAGATACGCAGTATTTT.

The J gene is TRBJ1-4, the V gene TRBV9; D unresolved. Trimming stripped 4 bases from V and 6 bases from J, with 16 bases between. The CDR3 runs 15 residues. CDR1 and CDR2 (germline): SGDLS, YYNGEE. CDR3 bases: TGTGCCAGCAGCCCGGCCCTCTATTGGGATGAAAAACTGTTTTTT. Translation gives CASSPALYWDEKLFF.

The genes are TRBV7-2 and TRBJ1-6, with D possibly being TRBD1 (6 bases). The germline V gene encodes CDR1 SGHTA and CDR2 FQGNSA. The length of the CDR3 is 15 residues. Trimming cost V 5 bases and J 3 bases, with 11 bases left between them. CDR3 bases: TGTGCCAGCAGCGACGGACAGAGCTATAATTCACCCCTCCACTTT. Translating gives CASSDGQSYNSPLHF.

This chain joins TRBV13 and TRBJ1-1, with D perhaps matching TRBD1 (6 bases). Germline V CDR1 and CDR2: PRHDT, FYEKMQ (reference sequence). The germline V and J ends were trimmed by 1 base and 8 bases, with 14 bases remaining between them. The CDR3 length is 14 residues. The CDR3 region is CASSLDRGQHEAFF. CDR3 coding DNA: TGTGCCAGCAGCTTAGATCGGGGGCAGCACGAAGCTTTCTTT.

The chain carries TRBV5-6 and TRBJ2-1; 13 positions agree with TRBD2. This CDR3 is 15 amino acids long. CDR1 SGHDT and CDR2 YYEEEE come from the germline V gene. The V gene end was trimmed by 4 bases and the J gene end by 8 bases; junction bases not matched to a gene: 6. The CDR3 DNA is TGTGCCAGCAGCCTGGGACTAGCGGGGCTGGATGAGCAGTTCTTC. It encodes CASSLGLAGLDEQFF.

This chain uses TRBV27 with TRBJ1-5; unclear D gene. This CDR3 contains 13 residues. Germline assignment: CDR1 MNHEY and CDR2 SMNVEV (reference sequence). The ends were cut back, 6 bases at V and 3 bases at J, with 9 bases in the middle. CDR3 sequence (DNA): TGTGCCAGCAGCCCCTGGGCCAATCAGCCCCAGCATTTT. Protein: CASSPWANQPQHF.

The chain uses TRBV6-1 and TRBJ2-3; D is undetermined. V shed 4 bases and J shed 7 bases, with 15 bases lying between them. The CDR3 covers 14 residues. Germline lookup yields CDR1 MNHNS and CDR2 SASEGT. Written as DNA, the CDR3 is TGTGCCAGCAGTGGCCGGAAGGGCAGTTATACGCAGTATTTT. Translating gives CASSGRKGSYTQYF.

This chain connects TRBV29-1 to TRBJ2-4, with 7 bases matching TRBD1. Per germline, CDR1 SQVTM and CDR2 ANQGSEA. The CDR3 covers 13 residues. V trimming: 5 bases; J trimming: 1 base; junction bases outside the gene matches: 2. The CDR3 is CSVTGEAKNIQYF. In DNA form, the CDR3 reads TGCAGCGTTACAGGGGAGGCCAAAAACATTCAGTACTTC.

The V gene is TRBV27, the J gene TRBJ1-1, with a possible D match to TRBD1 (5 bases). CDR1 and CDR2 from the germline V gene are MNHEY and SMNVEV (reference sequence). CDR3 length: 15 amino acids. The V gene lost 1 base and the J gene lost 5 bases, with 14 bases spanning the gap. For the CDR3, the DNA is TGTGCCAGCAGTTTATTCGGGGCTGTCGGTACTGAAGCTTTCTTT. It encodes CASSLFGAVGTEAFF.

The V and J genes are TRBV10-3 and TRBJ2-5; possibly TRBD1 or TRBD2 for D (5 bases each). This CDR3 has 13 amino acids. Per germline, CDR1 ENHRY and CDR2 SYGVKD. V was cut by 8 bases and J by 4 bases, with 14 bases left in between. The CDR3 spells CAISPGAVETQYF. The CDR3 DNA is TGTGCCATCTCCCCCGGGGCCGTAGAGACCCAGTACTTC.

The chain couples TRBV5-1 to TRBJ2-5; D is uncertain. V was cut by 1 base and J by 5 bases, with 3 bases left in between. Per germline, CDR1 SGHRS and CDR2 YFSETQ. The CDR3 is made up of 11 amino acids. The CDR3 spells CASSLRETQYF. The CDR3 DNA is TGCGCCAGCAGCTTGCGGGAGACCCAGTACTTC.

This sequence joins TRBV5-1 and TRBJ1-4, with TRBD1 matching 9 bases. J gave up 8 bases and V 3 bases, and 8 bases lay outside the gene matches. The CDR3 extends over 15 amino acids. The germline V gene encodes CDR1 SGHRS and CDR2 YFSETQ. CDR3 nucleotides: TGCGCCAGCAGCTCCCGGTCCGACAGGGGGGAAAAACTGTTTTTT. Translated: CASSSRSDRGEKLFF.

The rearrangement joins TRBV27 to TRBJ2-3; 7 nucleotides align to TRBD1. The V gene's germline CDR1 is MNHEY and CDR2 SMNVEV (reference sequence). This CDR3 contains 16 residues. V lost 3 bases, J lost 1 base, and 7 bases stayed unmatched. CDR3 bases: TGTGCCAGCAGTTTGGACAGGCCAGGGGGCACAGATACGCAGTATTTT. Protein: CASSLDRPGGTDTQYF.